The 23 T cell receptor beta chains in this list originate from one sample, sequenced in a study of CD8+ T cells in alopecia areata. cDNA serving as the sequencing template came from extracted, reverse transcribed RNA. Using immunoSEQ multiplex PCR, the repertoire was profiled, and TCRdb retains in-frame clones only, with some absent. The sample gives approximately 210,000 clones, about 40% of which show up once; over 2% is in the top ten. Treatment here: oral pan-JAK inhibitor, 5-10 mg twice daily. The specimen was CD4+ T cells sorted from blood, collected at approximately week 36, from a patient treated with tofacitinib. These receptors originate from a human donor with alopecia areata.

The chain recombines TRBV2 with TRBJ2-5; the D is unclear. Trimming removed 8 bases from V and 5 bases from J, with 12 bases in between. The CDR3 totals 12 residues. The V gene's germline CDR1 is SNHLY and CDR2 FYNNEI. The CDR3: CASGRPLETQYF. The CDR3 bases are TGTGCCAGCGGACGTCCCCTCGAGACCCAGTACTTC. Complete variable domain (other parts from reference TRBV2 and TRBJ2-5): EPEVTQTPSHQVTQMGQEVILRCVPISNHLYFYWYRQILGQKVEFLVSFYNNEISEKSEIFDDQFSVERPDGSNFTLKIRSTKLEDSAMYFCASGRPLETQYFGPGTRLLVL.

This clone was seen repeatedly, ten times or more. The chain carries TRBV10-3 and TRBJ1-2; D is undetermined. Germline V lookup: CDR1 ENHRY, CDR2 SYGVKD. The V gene lost 6 bases and the J gene lost 0 bases, with 8 bases spanning the gap. This CDR3 is built from 13 residues. CDR3 DNA sequence: TGTGCCATCAGGAGGGAAGCTAACTATGGCTACACCTTC. This translates into CAIRREANYGYTF.

The rearrangement uses TRBV23-1 and TRBJ2-7; no clear D. TRBV23-1 carries the ORF label, with uncertain function. The CDR3 loop spans 17 amino acids. V lost 5 bases and J lost 2, with 22 bases in between. The CDR3 spells CASSGRTVPGAPYEQYF. The CDR3 nucleotides read TGCGCCAGCAGTGGTAGAACAGTCCCCGGAGCCCCCTACGAGCAGTACTTC.

The chain employs TRBV6-1 and TRBJ2-1; 14 bases line up with TRBD2. V dropped 2 bases and J dropped 8; count of bases not matched to a gene: 8. The CDR3 loop spans 17 amino acids. The germline gives CDR1 MNHNS, CDR2 SASEGT. The CDR3 DNA reads TGTGCCAGCAGTGAACCCCTCGGACTAGCGGGAGGCGATGAGCAGTTCTTC. It is translated as CASSEPLGLAGGDEQFF.

This clone has only a few counts. The V gene is TRBV27, the J gene TRBJ2-7; D unresolved. The V gene lost 0 bases and the J gene lost 3 bases, with 12 bases spanning the gap. The CDR3 extends over 15 amino acids. Looked up from germline, CDR1 is MNHEY and CDR2 is SMNVEV (reference sequence). CDR3 residues: CASSLSPRGNYEQYF. DNA of the CDR3: TGTGCCAGCAGTTTATCCCCAAGAGGAAACTACGAGCAGTACTTC.

The chain couples TRBV30 to TRBJ2-4, with D perhaps assigned TRBD1 or TRBD2 (5 bases each). This CDR3 region has 14 residues. Between the trimmed V and J ends, which lost 5 bases and 3 bases, there was a span of 14 bases. Germline V gene sequence: CDR1 GTSNPN, CDR2 SVGIG (reference sequence). CDR3 bases: TGTGCCTGGTCGACTGGGGGAATCAAAAACATTCAGTACTTC. Translating gives CAWSTGGIKNIQYF.

This chain connects TRBV30 to TRBJ2-2, with no clear D. The CDR3 loop spans 12 amino acids. V dropped 2 bases and J dropped 9 bases, with 10 bases sitting between them. Germline V gives CDR1 GTSNPN, CDR2 SVGIG (reference sequence). The chain's CDR3 is CAWSSSYRELFF. CDR3 bases: TGTGCCTGGAGTTCCTCTTACAGGGAGCTGTTTTTT.

This chain connects TRBV6-5 to TRBJ2-5; D may be TRBD2 (5 bases). The CDR3 is 13 residues long. V dropped 8 bases and J dropped 3 bases, with 13 bases sitting between them. Germline V gene data show CDR1 as MNHEY and CDR2 as SVGAGI. CDR3 DNA: TGTGCCAGCTCCCCCCCCGGGGAAGAGACCCAGTACTTC. It encodes CASSPPGEETQYF.

V gene TRBV5-6 combines with J gene TRBJ2-3; D gene ambiguous. CDR1 is SGHDT and CDR2 is YYEEEE in the germline V gene. This CDR3 comprises 16 residues. The V end was cut by 4 bases, the J end by 3 bases, with 18 bases between. The CDR3 is CASSAATGILTDTQYF. DNA of the CDR3: TGTGCCAGCAGCGCCGCCACGGGCATCCTTACAGATACGCAGTATTTT.

This chain links TRBV7-2 with TRBJ2-7, with D perhaps matching TRBD2 (6 bases). This CDR3 comprises 15 residues. Germline V lookup: CDR1 SGHTA, CDR2 FQGNSA. V was cut by 0 bases and J by 9 bases, with 18 bases left in between. This CDR3 is CASSLASPGVTSQYF. The CDR3 DNA reads as TGTGCCAGCAGCTTAGCGTCCCCGGGGGTGACTTCGCAGTACTTC.

This CDR3 is CASSLLSYEQYF. The CDR3 DNA sequence: TGTGCCAGCAGCTTACTTTCCTACGAGCAGTACTTC. V and J are TRBV13 and TRBJ2-7; D not resolved. The ends were cut back, 2 bases at V and 1 base at J, with 3 bases in the middle. Germline assignment: CDR1 PRHDT and CDR2 FYEKMQ (reference sequence). CDR3 length: 12 residues.

This clone was seen at least ten times. V gene TRBV28 combines with J gene TRBJ2-5; 7 positions match TRBD1. The CDR3 has 11 residues. The germline V gene has CDR1 MDHEN and CDR2 SYDVKM. Trimming took 10 bases from V and 3 from J; bases not matched to a gene: 2. Written as DNA, the CDR3 is TGTGCCACCGACAGGGAAGAGACCCAGTACTTC. Amino acids: CATDREETQYF.

The CDR3 is CASSFGPNTGELFF. The CDR3 bases are TGTGCCAGCAGCTTCGGGCCGAACACCGGGGAGCTGTTTTTT. The rearrangement uses TRBV7-9 and TRBJ2-2; D gene uncertain. V lost 3 bases and J lost 0, with 5 bases in between. CDR1 is SEHNR and CDR2 is FQNEAQ in the germline V gene (reference sequence). CDR3 length equals 14 residues.

V and J are TRBV30 and TRBJ1-5; possible D gene TRBD1, 5 bases. Trimming cost V 3 bases and J 4 bases, with 16 bases left between them. Germline values: CDR1 GTSNPN, CDR2 SVGIG (reference sequence). The CDR3 covers 15 residues. For the CDR3, the DNA is TGTGCCTGGAGGAGAGGAGGGCAGGGAAATCAGCCCCAGCATTTT. This sequence encodes CAWRRGGQGNQPQHF.

This clone was observed a few times. The V gene is TRBV30, the J gene TRBJ1-2; D unclear. The germline gives CDR1 GTSNPN, CDR2 SVGIG (reference sequence). V dropped 3 bases and J dropped 3 bases, with 8 bases sitting between them. The CDR3 spans 12 residues. The CDR3 is CAWRFSDYGYTF. The CDR3 DNA is TGTGCCTGGAGGTTTAGTGACTATGGCTACACCTTC.

There are a few counts of this clone. The V call is TRBV6-5, the J call TRBJ1-2; 7 bases fit TRBD1. The V segment lost 5 bases and the J segment 4 bases; nucleotides outside the gene matches: 4. This CDR3 spans 13 amino acids. Germline CDR1 reads MNHEY; CDR2 reads SVGAGI. The CDR3, as DNA: TGTGCCAGCAGTCTCGACAGGGTCTATGGCTACACCTTC. It is translated as CASSLDRVYGYTF.

This clone was counted only a few times. J is TRBJ2-7 and V is TRBV2; D possibly corresponds to TRBD2 (5 bases). CDR3 size: 14 residues. CDR1 and CDR2 from the germline V gene are SNHLY and FYNNEI. The V and J ends lost 6 bases and 4 bases respectively, with 16 bases between them. The CDR3 here is CASRRAPQGYEQYF. The DNA of the CDR3 is TGTGCCAGCAGGCGGGCACCCCAAGGGTACGAGCAGTACTTC.

This clone was seen a few times. J is TRBJ2-1 and V is TRBV6-6; the match to TRBD2 covers 7 bases. Germline V CDR1 and CDR2: MNHNY, SVGAGI (reference sequence). Trimming cost V 5 bases and J 0 bases; bases outside gene matches: 7. The CDR3 sequence is 16 residues long. As DNA, the CDR3 is TGTGCCAGCAGTACCAAGCGGGGTGGCTCCTACAATGAGCAGTTCTTC. It yields the protein CASSTKRGGSYNEQFF.

This clone was counted between two and nine times. The rearrangement links TRBV7-9 to TRBJ2-3; D is unresolved. Germline lookup yields CDR1 SEHNR and CDR2 FQNEAQ (reference sequence). Trimming took 0 bases from V and 5 from J, leaving 6 bases between them. The CDR3 is 13 residues long. In nucleotides, the CDR3 is TGTGCCAGCAGCTTAGCGAACGGAGATACGCAGTATTTT. It encodes CASSLANGDTQYF.

This chain joins TRBV30 and TRBJ1-2; D not certain. This CDR3 is 12 amino acids long. Germline lookup yields CDR1 GTSNPN and CDR2 SVGIG (reference sequence). Trimming took 3 bases from V and 1 from J, leaving 6 bases between them. CDR3 coding DNA: TGTGCCTGGAGAGCAGATAACTATGGCTACACCTTC. Amino acids: CAWRADNYGYTF. The full variable domain, its missing parts supplied by reference TRBV30 and TRBJ1-2, is SQTIHQWPATLVQPVGSPLSLECTVEGTSNPNLYWYRQAAGRGLQLLFYSVGIGQISSEVPQNLSASRPQDRQFILSSKKLLLSDSGFYLCAWRADNYGYTFGSGTRLTVV.

The chain joins TRBV15 to TRBJ2-5; 9 nucleotides agree with TRBD1. The CDR3 is 16 amino acids. Germline V gene sequence: CDR1 LNHNV, CDR2 YYDKDF (reference sequence). The J segment lost 5 bases and the V segment lost 2 bases, leaving 9 bases of the junction unmatched. CDR3 nucleotide sequence: TGTGCCACCAGCAGAACAACCGGGACAGGGCGGGAGACCCAGTACTTC. It encodes CATSRTTGTGRETQYF.

The chain links TRBV10-3 to TRBJ2-2; no clear D gene. Trimming took off 2 bases at V and 10 bases at J, with 5 bases between the two ends. This CDR3 comprises 11 residues. The germline V gene has CDR1 ENHRY and CDR2 SYGVKD. The CDR3: CAISEGAELFF. The CDR3 DNA sequence: TGTGCCATCAGTGAGGGTGCGGAGCTGTTTTTT.

The chain carries TRBV7-2 and TRBJ2-3; D may be TRBD2 (5 bases). CDR3 length: 14 amino acids. The ends were cut back, 5 bases at V and 4 bases at J, with 13 bases in the middle. Germline V gene data show CDR1 as SGHTA and CDR2 as FQGNSA. The CDR3 spells CASSRPFGADTQYF. In DNA form, the CDR3 reads TGTGCCAGCAGCCGGCCGTTCGGGGCAGATACGCAGTATTTT.